This TCR beta chain was obtained from a study of T cell repertoires in cytomegalovirus infection. Study in general: Indicated by public TCR beta signatures were CMV infection and matching HLA type. Study-level results: People with CMV and the relevant HLA were identified by cumulative public TCR beta family frequency.

Concerning this clonotype itself: The antigen remains unidentified.

TCRdb re-derived calls from the reads in MiXCR, one entry per CDR3 protein. Of 250,000 or so distinct CDR3 sequences in the sample, over 15% were seen once. The germline V gene encodes CDR1 SGHAT and CDR2 FQDESV (reference sequence). V was clipped by 1 base and J by 7 bases, with 14 bases between them. This CDR3 region has 15 residues. Material for sequencing was CD8+ T cells from PBMCs. The rearrangement uses TRBV11-1 and TRBJ2-1, with unresolved D. The TCR originated in a human donor in good health (CMV status not recorded). Some clones in this sample may be carry-over from other donors' samples. This chain's CDR3 is CASSLVLVIGNEQFF. CDR3 DNA: TGTGCCAGCAGCTTAGTTCTGGTCATCGGGAATGAGCAGTTCTTC.